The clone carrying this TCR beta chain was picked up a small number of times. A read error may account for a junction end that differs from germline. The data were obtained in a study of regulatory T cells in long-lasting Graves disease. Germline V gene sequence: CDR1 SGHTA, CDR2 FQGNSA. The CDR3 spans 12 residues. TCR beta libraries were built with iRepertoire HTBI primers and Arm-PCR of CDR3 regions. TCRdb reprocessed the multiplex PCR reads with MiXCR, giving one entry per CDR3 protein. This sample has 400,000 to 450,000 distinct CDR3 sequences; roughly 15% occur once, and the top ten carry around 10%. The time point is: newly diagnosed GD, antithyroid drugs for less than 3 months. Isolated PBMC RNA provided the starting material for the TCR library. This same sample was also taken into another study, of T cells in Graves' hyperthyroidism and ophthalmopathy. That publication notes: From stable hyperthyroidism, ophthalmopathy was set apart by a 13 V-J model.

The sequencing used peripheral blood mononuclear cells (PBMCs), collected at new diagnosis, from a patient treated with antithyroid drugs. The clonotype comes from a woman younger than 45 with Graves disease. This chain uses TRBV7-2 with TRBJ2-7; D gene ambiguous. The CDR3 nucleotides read TGTGCCGGCAGCTTACCTCAGTACGAGCAGTACTTC. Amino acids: CAGSLPQYEQYF.